A single sample is the source of the 11 T cell receptor beta chains below, sequenced in a study of blood T cell repertoires in COVID-19. This table comes from immunoSEQ multiplex PCR, and its TCRdb copy is limited to in-frame clones, with some not included. The table lists about 49,000 clones, about 85% of them singletons. Input material: peripheral blood. The receptors here all came from a middle-aged man with active COVID-19.

This sequence joins TRBV28 and TRBJ1-3; TRBD1 is a possible D gene (6 bases). CDR1 is MDHEN and CDR2 is SYDVKM in the germline V gene. The CDR3 spans 16 residues. The germline V and J ends were trimmed by 3 bases and 0 bases, with 12 bases remaining between them. DNA of the CDR3: TGTGCCAGCAGTTTGATGGGGGCACTCTCTGGAAACACCATATATTTT. Encoded protein: CASSLMGALSGNTIYF.

This chain uses TRBV10-3 with TRBJ1-5; TRBD1 might be the D (5 bases). V dropped 2 bases and J dropped 5 bases, with 13 bases sitting between them. Germline values: CDR1 ENHRY, CDR2 SYGVKD. The CDR3 extends over 15 amino acids. CDR3 region: CAISEETEKDQPQHF. CDR3 DNA: TGTGCCATCAGTGAGGAGACAGAAAAGGATCAGCCCCAGCATTTT.

This clone was counted a few times. This chain joins TRBV27 and TRBJ1-5; 8 bases align to TRBD1. With 8 bases clipped from V and 2 bases from J, the junction kept 5 bases outside the gene matches. This CDR3 region has 14 residues. CDR1 is MNHEY and CDR2 is SMNVEV in the germline V gene (reference sequence). In DNA form, the CDR3 reads TGTGCCAGCGGGCCGGGACAGGGCAATCAGCCCCAGCATTTT. This translates into CASGPGQGNQPQHF.

The chain joins TRBV5-1 to TRBJ2-7, with 11 bases fitting TRBD1. J was trimmed by 5 bases and V by 0 bases; bases with no gene match: 7. Germline CDR1 and CDR2: SGHRS and YFSETQ. The CDR3 is 16 amino acids. CDR3 loop: CASSLVGTGGIHEQYF. CDR3 nucleotides: TGCGCCAGCAGCTTGGTTGGGACAGGGGGAATTCACGAGCAGTACTTC.

The chain joins TRBV6-5 to TRBJ1-2; 7 bases agree with TRBD1. Germline CDR1 reads MNHEY; CDR2 reads SVGAGI. This CDR3 region has 14 residues. With V trimmed by 4 bases and J by 4 bases, 6 bases remained unmatched. The CDR3 DNA reads TGTGCCAGCAGTTTAGGGACAGAGATCTATGGCTACACCTTC. Translation gives CASSLGTEIYGYTF.

This clone was counted once. The chain combines TRBV6-6 with TRBJ1-1, with D hard to call. V gave up 4 bases and J gave up 11 bases, with 14 bases separating them. Germline V CDR1 and CDR2: MNHNY, SVGAGI (reference sequence). This CDR3 comprises 12 residues. The CDR3 here is CASSSPGGSAFF. The CDR3 DNA reads TGTGCCAGCAGTTCCCCCGGCGGGTCGGCTTTCTTT.

This chain links TRBV27 with TRBJ1-1; the D gene is possibly TRBD1 (5 bases). Trimming removed 2 bases from V and 0 bases from J, with 10 bases in between. The CDR3 has 15 residues. Looked up from germline, CDR1 is MNHEY and CDR2 is SMNVEV (reference sequence). CDR3 sequence reads: CASSLGQGMNTEAFF. CDR3 nucleotide sequence: TGTGCCAGCAGTTTAGGTCAGGGAATGAACACTGAAGCTTTCTTT.

The CDR3 sequence is CASSDGRDTGELFF. CDR3 in DNA: TGTGCCAGCAGTGACGGGAGGGACACCGGGGAGCTGTTTTTT. The chain uses TRBV6-4 and TRBJ2-2, with TRBD2 identical over 7 bases. Trimming at V came to 2 bases and at J to 3 bases, leaving 0 bases not matched to a gene. The germline gives CDR1 MRHNA, CDR2 SNTAGT. This CDR3 spans 14 amino acids.

The chain combines TRBV3-1 (or the pseudogene TRBV3-2) with TRBJ2-7, with 9 bases identical to TRBD2. The ends lost 0 bases at V and 2 bases at J; junction bases unmatched: 2. The CDR3 is made up of 15 amino acids. Looked up from germline, CDR1 is LGHDT and CDR2 is YNNKEL (reference sequence). The CDR3 DNA reads TGTGCCAGCAGCCAAGAAAGCGGGAGGACCTACGAGCAGTACTTC. It codes for CASSQESGRTYEQYF.

V is TRBV12-3 or TRBV12-4 and J is TRBJ2-1; a possible D gene is TRBD2 (5 bases). V lost 5 bases and J lost 7, with 12 bases in between. This CDR3 region has 13 residues. DNA of the CDR3: TGTGCCAGCAGTACAGCAGCGGAGAATGAGCAGTTCTTC. It is translated as CASSTAAENEQFF.

This chain links TRBV6-5 with TRBJ1-5, with 9 positions matching TRBD1. With V trimmed by 6 bases and J by 5 bases, 5 bases remained unmatched. Germline CDR1 and CDR2: MNHEY and SVGAGI. This CDR3 region has 14 residues. The CDR3 loop reads CASRGTGRDQPQHF. The CDR3 nucleotides are TGTGCCAGCAGGGGGACAGGGAGGGATCAGCCCCAGCATTTT.